The rows below give T cell receptor beta chains drawn from one sample of a study of cytomegalovirus exposure and HLA in healthy donors. Sequencing was performed with immunoSEQ multiplex PCR; in TCRdb, only in-frame clones are kept and a portion is missing. The table includes 80,000 or so clones, more than 75% detected once. The sample was PBMCs. Receptors originate from a male donor in good health and CMV-seropositive. The CDR3 runs from the conserved cysteine through the conserved F or W. Each record gives: V gene, clone size, D gene, J gene, CDR3 DNA, CDR3 protein. D genes are given only for firm matches. The size of a clone is reported for some rows only, either as once, few or many, or as a class for expanded clones.

V: TRBV9
size: NA
D: NA
J: TRBJ2-5
DNA: TGTGCCAGCAGCGTAGCTGAAGGGTCAGGGGAGACCCAGTACTTC
CDR3: CASSVAEGSGETQYF

V: TRBV9
size: NA
D: NA
J: TRBJ2-7
DNA: TGTGCCAGCAGCGTAGAGCCCCTAGCGAGAGCCTACGAGCAGTACTTC
CDR3: CASSVEPLARAYEQYF

V: TRBV2
size: NA
D: TRBD1
J: TRBJ1-4
DNA: TGTGCCAGCAGTGCTGGACAGGGGAATGAAAAACTGTTTTTT
CDR3: CASSAGQGNEKLFF

V: TRBV28
size: once
D: TRBD1
J: TRBJ1-5
DNA: TGTGCCAGCAGCCTCGGACAGGGGTTTCGTCAGCCCCAGCATTTT
CDR3: CASSLGQGFRQPQHF

V: TRBV28
size: NA
D: TRBD2
J: TRBJ2-7
DNA: TGTGCCAGCAGGGGCGGGGGGGCCCGGGGCTCCTACGAGCAGTACTTC
CDR3: CASRGGGARGSYEQYF

V: TRBV28
size: many
D: TRBD1
J: TRBJ2-1
DNA: TGTGCCAGCAGTTTGGGGACAGGGGCCTACAATGAGCAGTTCTTC
CDR3: CASSLGTGAYNEQFF

V: TRBV15
size: NA
D: NA
J: TRBJ2-3
DNA: TGTGCCACCAGCAGAGGTGGCTCCGTAAGCACAGATACGCAGTATTTT
CDR3: CATSRGGSVSTDTQYF

V: TRBV7-2
size: NA
D: NA
J: TRBJ1-1
DNA: TGTGCCAGCAGCTTAGGCAGGATTAACACTGAAGCTTTCTTT
CDR3: CASSLGRINTEAFF

V: TRBV21-1
size: few
D: NA
J: TRBJ2-7
DNA: TGTGCCAGCAGCAAAGAACCAAAGAGGGACAGTTCCTACGAGCAGTACTTC
CDR3: CASSKEPKRDSSYEQYF

V: TRBV19
size: NA
D: NA
J: TRBJ1-2
DNA: TGTGCCAGTAGTATAGATCTGGAGTACTATGGCTACACCTTC
CDR3: CASSIDLEYYGYTF

V: TRBV19
size: NA
D: NA
J: TRBJ2-7
DNA: TGTGCCAGTAGTATCAGGGACAAGTCCTACGAGCAGTACTTC
CDR3: CASSIRDKSYEQYF

V: TRBV19
size: few
D: NA
J: TRBJ2-7
DNA: TGTGCCAGTAGCTCCAGTTTTTCCTACGAGCAGTACTTC
CDR3: CASSSSFSYEQYF

V: TRBV5-1
size: NA
D: NA
J: TRBJ2-1
DNA: TGCGCCAGCAGCTTGGGGACACCAAATGAGCAGTTCTTC
CDR3: CASSLGTPNEQFF

V: TRBV30
size: few
D: TRBD1
J: TRBJ1-2
DNA: TGTGCCTGGAAGGGACAGGGGGCTAGTGGCTACACCTTC
CDR3: CAWKGQGASGYTF

V: TRBV9
size: NA
D: NA
J: TRBJ1-5
DNA: TGTGCCAGCAGCGTAGGAGGTAGCAATCAGCCCCAGCATTTT
CDR3: CASSVGGSNQPQHF

V: TRBV7-3
size: NA
D: TRBD1
J: TRBJ2-7
DNA: TGTGCCAGCAGCTCCGGGACAGGGGGCGAGCAGTACTTC
CDR3: CASSSGTGGEQYF

V: TRBV29-1
size: NA
D: NA
J: TRBJ2-7
DNA: TGCAGCGTTGAAACACGGGATGGTACCTACGAGCAGTACTTC
CDR3: CSVETRDGTYEQYF

V: TRBV7-9
size: few
D: NA
J: TRBJ1-2
DNA: TGTGCCAGCAGCTTTGGCGACAGAACCTATGGCTACACCTTC
CDR3: CASSFGDRTYGYTF

V: TRBV10-3
size: NA
D: NA
J: TRBJ1-6
DNA: TGTGCCATCAGTGGACAGTCGGGTTCACCCCTCCACTTT
CDR3: CAISGQSGSPLHF

V: TRBV6-1
size: NA
D: NA
J: TRBJ2-3
DNA: TGTGCCAGCAGTGAAGCGCTTGGACTAGGGGGGTATACGCAGTATTTT
CDR3: CASSEALGLGGYTQYF

V: TRBV5-1
size: few
D: TRBD2
J: TRBJ2-1
DNA: TGCGCCAGCAGCCCAATCGGGACTAGCGGGGGGGTATCCTACAATGAGCAGTTCTTC
CDR3: CASSPIGTSGGVSYNEQFF

V: TRBV5-4
size: NA
D: NA
J: TRBJ1-1
DNA: TGTGCCAGCAGCTTGGGACAGCTAATGAACACTGAAGCTTTCTTT
CDR3: CASSLGQLMNTEAFF

V: TRBV7-9
size: NA
D: TRBD2
J: TRBJ2-1
DNA: TGTGCCAGCAGCCGATTAGCGGGATTTGGTGAGCAGTTCTTC
CDR3: CASSRLAGFGEQFF

V: TRBV9
size: NA
D: NA
J: TRBJ1-3
DNA: TGTGCCAGCAGCGTAGGGGAGAATTTAGGAAACACCATATATTTT
CDR3: CASSVGENLGNTIYF

V: TRBV25-1
size: NA
D: NA
J: TRBJ1-5
DNA: TGTGCCAGCAGTTCCGTGAATCAGCCCCAGCATTTT
CDR3: CASSSVNQPQHF

V: TRBV7-9
size: NA
D: TRBD1
J: TRBJ2-7
DNA: TGTGCCAGCAGCTTTCCGGGACAGGGTCTCCACGAGCAGTACTTC
CDR3: CASSFPGQGLHEQYF

V: TRBV7-8
size: few
D: NA
J: TRBJ2-2
DNA: TGTGCCAGCAGCTTAGTCAGCAGGGTAATTCCCGGGGAGCTGTTTTTT
CDR3: CASSLVSRVIPGELFF

V: TRBV4-1
size: NA
D: TRBD2
J: TRBJ2-2
DNA: TGCGCCAGCAGCCAAGATCCCCCCCTAGCGGGGGGGATCACCGGGGAGCTGTTTTTT
CDR3: CASSQDPPLAGGITGELFF

V: TRBV29-1
size: NA
D: NA
J: TRBJ2-7
DNA: TGCAGCGTTGGGGGGGTTCTACGAAACGAGCAGTACTTC
CDR3: CSVGGVLRNEQYF

V: TRBV5-5
size: NA
D: NA
J: TRBJ2-5
DNA: TGTGCCAGCAGCCTTGAGACCCAGTACTTC
CDR3: CASSLETQYF

V: TRBV7-9
size: NA
D: TRBD1
J: TRBJ2-1
DNA: TGTGCCAGCAGCCGAGAGAAAGGGACAGGGGGAAATGAGCAGTTCTTC
CDR3: CASSREKGTGGNEQFF

V: TRBV5-1
size: NA
D: TRBD1
J: TRBJ2-3
DNA: TGCGCCAGCAGCCGGACAGGGGCGAGAGCAGATACGCAGTATTTT
CDR3: CASSRTGARADTQYF

V: TRBV9
size: NA
D: NA
J: TRBJ2-1
DNA: TGTGCCAGCAGCAACCACGCTCGGGGCTCCTACAATGAGCAGTTCTTC
CDR3: CASSNHARGSYNEQFF

V: TRBV5-6
size: NA
D: TRBD1
J: TRBJ2-7
DNA: TGTGCCAGCAGCTTGGGAGCGGACAGGGGGAGGGAGCAGTACTTC
CDR3: CASSLGADRGREQYF